This is a list of T cell receptor beta chains from one sample in a study of early T cells in non-severe SARS-CoV-2 infection. TCRdb fed the 5' RACE reads into MiXCR, producing one record per CDR3 protein. Among tens of thousands of distinct CDR3 sequences listed, roughly a tenth were seen once. Input material: whole blood. The receptor source for this set is an adult who was a healthcare worker with PCR-confirmed SARS-CoV-2 infection or an uninfected control (not recorded which). The CDR3 runs from the conserved cysteine through the conserved F or W. The D gene is left open where the match is weak. The size entry is marked missing in some rows and otherwise reads once, few, many or a size class.

j_gene	abundance	v_gene	d_gene	CDR3aa	CDR3nt
TRBJ2-7	.	TRBV12-3/TRBV12-4	.	CASRPTGPYEQYF	TGTGCCAGCAGGCCGACAGGACCCTACGAGCAGTACTTC
TRBJ2-2	many	TRBV10-3	.	CAIRSSATGRAGELFF	TGTGCCATCAGAAGCTCTGCGACAGGGAGGGCCGGGGAGCTGTTTTTT
TRBJ2-7	few	TRBV7-3	TRBD1	CASSPHPGGFYEQYF	TGTGCCAGCAGCCCTCACCCAGGGGGCTTCTACGAGCAGTACTTC
TRBJ1-3	many	TRBV5-1	.	CASSRDVLAPGNTIYF	TGCGCCAGCAGCAGGGACGTCCTTGCCCCAGGAAACACCATATATTTT
TRBJ1-1	few	TRBV27	TRBD1	CASSPGTGEAFF	TGTGCCAGCAGTCCAGGGACAGGCGAAGCTTTCTTT
TRBJ1-1	few	TRBV11-2	.	CASSLTGAAAFF	TGTGCCAGCAGCTTAACGGGCGCAGCAGCTTTCTTT
TRBJ2-7	.	TRBV29-1	.	CSVGTENYEQYF	TGCAGCGTTGGGACAGAAAACTACGAGCAGTACTTC
TRBJ2-2	.	TRBV7-8	.	CASSFQRELFF	TGTGCCAGCAGCTTCCAGAGGGAGCTGTTTTTT
TRBJ2-7	many	TRBV29-1	.	CSVELGVSYEQYF	TGCAGCGTTGAGTTGGGGGTTTCCTACGAGCAGTACTTC
TRBJ2-3	.	TRBV2	.	CASSRRADTQYF	TGTGCCAGCAGTCGTCGGGCAGATACGCAGTATTTT
TRBJ2-3	.	TRBV20-1	.	CSAALHGARTDTQYF	TGCAGTGCGGCCTTACATGGGGCCCGCACAGATACGCAGTATTTT
TRBJ2-2	many	TRBV24-1	.	CATSDLRGPNTGELFF	TGTGCCACCAGTGATTTGCGGGGGCCCAACACCGGGGAGCTGTTTTTT
TRBJ2-1	many	TRBV19	.	CASSKGVGSYNEQFF	TGTGCCAGTAGTAAAGGGGTAGGGTCCTACAATGAGCAGTTCTTC
TRBJ1-6	.	TRBV20-1	.	CSAMGTHIRGSPLHF	TGCAGTGCTATGGGCACCCACATCAGGGGTTCACCCCTCCACTTT
TRBJ1-6	many	TRBV6-5	.	CASSFLRQINSPLHF	TGTGCCAGCAGTTTCCTACGACAGATTAATTCACCCCTCCACTTT
TRBJ2-3	many	TRBV20-1	TRBD2	CSALTSGGADTQYF	TGCAGTGCTTTGACTAGCGGGGGGGCAGATACGCAGTATTTT
TRBJ2-2	.	TRBV15	.	CATSRDSGPGELFF	TGTGCCACCAGCAGAGATTCGGGACCCGGGGAGCTGTTTTTT
TRBJ2-1	.	TRBV3-1	.	CASSSPGRPWPEQFF	TGTGCCAGCAGCTCCCCAGGGCGGCCTTGGCCTGAGCAGTTCTTC
TRBJ2-3	.	TRBV29-1	.	CSVDSTDTQYF	TGCAGCGTAGACAGCACAGATACGCAGTATTTT
TRBJ2-3	many	TRBV7-9	TRBD2	CASSLTSGGATDTQYF	TGTGCCAGCAGCTTAACTAGCGGGGGGGCTACAGATACGCAGTATTTT
TRBJ2-2	many	TRBV12-3/TRBV12-4	TRBD2	CASSRAGLNTGELFF	TGTGCCAGCAGTCGAGCGGGACTGAACACCGGGGAGCTGTTTTTT
TRBJ2-2	few	TRBV7-2	.	CASSNSRAPTGERFF	TGTGCCAGCAGCAACAGTCGGGCGCCCACCGGGGAGCGGTTTTTT
TRBJ2-7	many	TRBV11-2	TRBD2	CASSQGLAGTYEQYF	TGTGCCAGCAGCCAGGGACTAGCGGGTACCTACGAGCAGTACTTC
TRBJ2-3	.	TRBV12-5	TRBD2	CASGPGSSGRADTQYF	TGTGCTAGTGGTCCCGGCTCTAGCGGAAGGGCAGATACGCAGTATTTT
TRBJ2-5	many	TRBV24-1	TRBD2	CATEGGPQETQYF	TGTGCCACCGAGGGAGGGCCTCAAGAGACCCAGTACTTC
TRBJ2-7	many	TRBV6-2/TRBV6-3	TRBD2	CASSGGYSSGLAGSYEQYF	TGTGCCAGCAGTGGGGGGTACTCCAGCGGACTAGCGGGGTCCTACGAGCAGTACTTC
TRBJ1-4	few	TRBV10-3	.	CAISEQGLTNEKLFF	TGTGCCATCAGTGAACAGGGTTTAACTAATGAAAAACTGTTTTTT
TRBJ2-3	few	TRBV7-2	.	CASSAQGTDTQYF	TGTGCCAGCAGCGCTCAAGGCACAGATACGCAGTATTTT
TRBJ2-1	many	TRBV12-3/TRBV12-4	TRBD2	CASSWQGLAHEQFF	TGTGCCAGCAGCTGGCAGGGACTAGCCCATGAGCAGTTCTTC
TRBJ2-3	few	TRBV6-5	TRBD1	CASSYSTGDTDTQYF	TGTGCCAGCAGTTACTCGACAGGGGACACAGATACGCAGTATTTT
TRBJ1-1	many	TRBV2	TRBD1	CASSGPGQRNTEAFF	TGTGCCAGCAGTGGTCCGGGACAGAGGAACACTGAAGCTTTCTTT
TRBJ2-1	.	TRBV10-1	TRBD1	CASRGQGVGEQFF	TGCGCCAGCCGCGGACAGGGAGTTGGTGAGCAGTTCTTC
TRBJ2-1	many	TRBV3-1	TRBD1	CASSLRFGQGANEQFF	TGTGCCAGCAGCCTTCGCTTCGGACAGGGGGCCAATGAGCAGTTCTTC
TRBJ1-6	.	TRBV30	.	CAWSVLDSGLIREDSPLHF	TGTGCCTGGAGTGTTTTGGACAGTGGACTAATAAGGGAAGATTCACCCCTCCACTTT
TRBJ2-1	few	TRBV15	.	CATSREAYVSSYNEQFF	TGTGCCACCAGCAGAGAGGCTTACGTAAGCTCCTACAATGAGCAGTTCTTC
TRBJ2-2	.	TRBV7-3	TRBD2	CASSSPSGGVGGELFF	TGTGCCAGCAGCTCCCCGAGTGGGGGGGTTGGCGGGGAGCTGTTTTTT
TRBJ1-2	few	TRBV29-1	.	CSVEQGSAYTF	TGCAGCGTTGAACAGGGGTCGGCCTACACCTTC
TRBJ2-3	.	TRBV13	.	CASRRTTFTDTQYF	TGTGCCAGCAGACGTACCACTTTCACAGATACGCAGTATTTT
TRBJ1-4	.	TRBV7-6	.	CASSLGGLRANEKLFF	TGTGCCAGCAGCTTAGGAGGGCTGCGGGCTAATGAAAAACTGTTTTTT
TRBJ1-4	many	TRBV11-2	TRBD1	CASSPGQAPGEKLFF	TGTGCCAGCAGTCCAGGACAGGCTCCAGGGGAAAAACTGTTTTTT
TRBJ2-1	many	TRBV4-1	.	CASSQGVDEQFF	TGCGCCAGCAGCCAAGGAGTCGATGAGCAGTTCTTC
TRBJ1-3	many	TRBV7-8	.	CASSLDRISGNTIYF	TGTGCCAGCAGCTTAGACAGAATCTCTGGAAACACCATATATTTT
TRBJ1-1	many	TRBV20-1	TRBD1	CSARLFRAGGLLIEAFF	TGCAGTGCTAGACTCTTTCGGGCAGGGGGCTTGTTGATTGAAGCTTTCTTT
TRBJ2-1	many	TRBV4-3	TRBD1	CASSQGYTGGHEQFF	TGCGCCAGCAGCCAGGGTTATACAGGGGGCCATGAGCAGTTCTTC
TRBJ1-1	once	TRBV20-1	.	CSAQDSMNTEAFF	TGCAGTGCGCAAGACAGCATGAACACTGAAGCTTTCTTT
TRBJ2-5	few	TRBV7-9	.	CASSSGPDQETQYF	TGTGCCAGCAGCTCCGGACCAGACCAAGAGACCCAGTACTTC
TRBJ2-2	.	TRBV5-8	.	CASSLDGTTGELFF	TGTGCCAGCAGCTTGGATGGGACCACCGGGGAGCTGTTTTTT
TRBJ2-7	many	TRBV9	.	CASSAGHLYEQYF	TGTGCCAGCAGCGCCGGACACCTCTACGAGCAGTACTTC
TRBJ1-2	.	TRBV6-6	TRBD1	CASRNRGFDYGYTF	TGTGCCAGCAGAAACAGGGGCTTTGACTATGGCTACACCTTC
TRBJ2-7	few	TRBV19	TRBD1	CASAPGTASYEQYF	TGTGCCAGTGCTCCCGGGACAGCCTCCTACGAGCAGTACTTC
TRBJ2-7	many	TRBV20-1	TRBD2	CSATGLAGGSNYEQYF	TGCAGTGCTACCGGACTAGCGGGAGGTTCCAACTACGAGCAGTACTTC
TRBJ1-6	.	TRBV3-2	.	CASSETYNNSPLHF	TGTGCCAGCAGCGAAACCTACAATAATTCACCCCTCCACTTT
TRBJ2-3	many	TRBV7-9	.	CASSPQAASGTDTQYF	TGTGCCAGCAGCCCACAAGCGGCTAGCGGCACAGATACGCAGTATTTT
TRBJ1-1	.	TRBV5-1	.	CASSLTTQGYEAFF	TGCGCCAGCAGCTTGACGACCCAGGGTTATGAAGCTTTCTTT